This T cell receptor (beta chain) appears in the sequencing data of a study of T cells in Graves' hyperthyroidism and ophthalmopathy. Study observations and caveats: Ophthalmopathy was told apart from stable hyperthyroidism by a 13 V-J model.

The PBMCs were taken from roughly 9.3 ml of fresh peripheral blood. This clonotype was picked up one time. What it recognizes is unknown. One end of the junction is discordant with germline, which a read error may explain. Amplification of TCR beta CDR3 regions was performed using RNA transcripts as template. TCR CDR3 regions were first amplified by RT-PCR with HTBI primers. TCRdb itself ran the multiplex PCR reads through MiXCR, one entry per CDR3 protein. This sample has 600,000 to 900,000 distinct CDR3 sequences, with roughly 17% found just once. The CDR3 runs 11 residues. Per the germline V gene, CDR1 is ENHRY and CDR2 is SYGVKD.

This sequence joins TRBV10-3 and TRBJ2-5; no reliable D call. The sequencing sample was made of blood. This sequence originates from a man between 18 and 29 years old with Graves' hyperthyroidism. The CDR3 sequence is CASSSGWKKNF. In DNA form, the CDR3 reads TGTGCCAGCAGTTCCGGATGGAAAAAAAACTTC.